The clone carrying this TCR beta chain is categorized as large (0.1 to 1%). Sequencing was performed with immunoSEQ multiplex PCR; in TCRdb, only in-frame clones are kept and a portion is missing. The repertoire holds some 5,000 clones, with around 90% as singletons. Time point: late/post reinfection, 12 to 24 weeks after detection. The sorted cells went straight to TCR sequencing with no prior in vitro expansion. Donors came from people who inject drugs enrolled in HEPCO, Canada. Control naive CD8 T cells came from a couple of donors at all three reinfection time points. The V and J ends lost 2 bases and 5 bases, in that order; junction bases with no gene match: 2. This CDR3 is built from 13 residues. Germline CDR1 and CDR2: SGHAT and FQDESV (reference sequence). The sample comes from a study of memory CD8 T cells in hepatitis C reinfection.

The V and J genes are TRBV11-1 and TRBJ2-7, with TRBD2 matching 8 bases. The sample consisted of naive CD8+ T cells sorted from blood. The source of this sequence is a man in his fifties with hepatitis C virus infection. This CDR3 reads CASSLPGRDEQYF. The CDR3 DNA reads TGTGCCAGCAGCTTACCCGGGAGGGACGAGCAGTACTTC.